This T cell receptor (beta chain) was identified during a study of shared clonotypes between healthy human individuals (dated by TCRdb to about 2020). About the investigation overall: The cohort included a few men and two women between 18 and 49 years of age. For each donor, CD4 naive and CD4 memory were each given three plates, CD8 naive was given two plates, and CD8 memory was given one plate. The study deeply sequenced blood TCR repertoires of five healthy adults to estimate repertoire size and the extent of clonotype sharing between individuals. Different laboratories and diverse techniques were used to prepare libraries and sequence TCR repertoires, to increase sequencing depth and limit assay-specific biases. Each donor's leukapheresis produced roughly between roughly 0.85 and 9.5 billion PBMCs.

Using the deep immunoSEQ assay, TCR CDR3 regions were amplified from genomic DNA by multiplex PCR. Extracted genomic DNA from each cell subset was distributed evenly across all wells of several immunoSEQ 96-well plates, and each plate was treated as a replicate. For sorted subsets, around 200 ng genomic DNA, equal to some 28,000 T cell genomes, was loaded into each replicate PCR. Purified libraries were quantified with a Qubit 3.0 fluorometer, sized on a Bioanalyzer 2100, and re-quantified with the KAPA Library Quantification kit. Every immunoSEQ 96-well plate was sequenced on a separate single-read 150-cycle Illumina NextSeq 550 flow cell. For the original study's pipeline: Because only junctional sequences without quality scores were contained in the immunoSEQ output, filtering matching that applied to full-length reads could not be performed. Sequences were annotated with PyIR, a Python wrapper for IgBLAST v1.9, and V/J genes and CDR3 were assigned using IMGT germline references. Reads with weak V/J assignments (E-value above 1e-6), missing CDR3, stop codons, out-of-frame junctions, or ambiguous translated residues were removed. V3J clonotypes were defined as sequences sharing the same inferred V gene, J gene, and CDR3 amino acid sequence. The percentage overlap between two repertoires was calculated by dividing the number of shared unique clonotypes by the size of the smaller repertoire. Richness of each repertoire was evaluated using RTK rarefaction, the Chao1 estimator, and Recon v2.1 estimates of unobserved clonotypes. Generation probabilities for all TCRbeta clonotypes obtained by the gDNA method from several donors were computed using OLGA. TCRdb limited this immuneACCESS table to in-frame rearrangements with V and J called. A share of clones is missing; checked studies link under half to unresolved V genes, and the rest is unexplained. The DNA was the basis for D and trimming; V, J and clone size are from that table. For this sample the table gives roughly 1.4 million clones, of which approximately 98.5% were detected only once. Of the sample, approximately 0.4% is held by the ten largest clones.

A remark on this clone: It lacks a known antigen. Base qualities are not provided; no much larger clone lies one nucleotide away.

Study-wide conclusions, independent of this receptor: Naive subsets generally had larger estimated clonotype richness than memory subsets. Based on pairwise subsampling, the degree of clonotype sharing among donors was expected to be affected by sequencing depth. Rarefaction of sorted-subset datasets indicated incomplete sequencing despite the large sequencing depth. Sharing across a handful of donors was observed for approximately 5% of naive CD4, over 3% of naive CD8, around 2.5% of memory CD4, and roughly 0.43% of memory CD8 clonotypes. The small number of donors limited the genetic and exposure-history diversity represented. Clonotypes shared by all four sorted-subset donors showed higher generation probabilities than non-shared clonotypes. Sampling was restricted to blood, and TCR repertoires in tissues likely differ from the TCR repertoires found in blood.

The donors were healthy, HIV-negative adults who had no recently reported acute infections or vaccinations. Every donor was a Caucasian adult living in Nashville, Tennessee, USA. Magnetic negative selection was used to enrich CD4+ T cells, after which naive cells were positively selected on CD45RA and the negative fraction became the memory subset. After blood collection by leukapheresis, PBMCs were isolated using Ficoll-Histopaque density gradient centrifugation and then cryopreserved in the vapor phase of liquid nitrogen. Analytical flow cytometry was used to check the purity and quantity of each magnetically sorted T cell population. Each sorted fraction had its genomic DNA isolated and then quantified by UV absorbance on a Nanodrop 2000c. Cut back by 0 bases and 3 bases, the V and J ends lie 5 bases apart. The CDR3 sequence holds 13 residues, the cysteine and phenylalanine included. Solely the CDR3 DNA is kept, with 39 bases framed from the first base. Per the germline V gene, MNHNS is the CDR1 and SASEGT is the CDR2.

The receptor was derived from a young man in good health. The V and J segments used are TRBV6-1 and TRBJ1-1; no D gene can be assigned with confidence. The sequenced sample was naive CD4+ T cells sorted from blood. The sample's cell subset or site label is to be understood as: CD45RA+ positively selected. DNA sequence: TGTGCCAGCAGTGAAGCGGGTCACACTGAAGCTTTCTTT. Its translation is CASSEAGHTEAFF.